The entry that follows covers one T cell receptor (beta chain) sequence. Profiled with immunoSEQ multiplex PCR; TCRdb holds only in-frame clones, not every one. The sample comprises approximately 90,000 clones, about 85% of which are singletons, and 4.4% rests with the top ten. These data are taken from a study of blood T cell repertoires in COVID-19. The CDR3 extends over 14 amino acids. CDR1 and CDR2 (germline): ENHRY, SYGVKD. Trimming took off 3 bases at V and 3 bases at J, with 10 bases between the two ends. The sequenced sample consisted of peripheral blood. This sequence joins TRBV10-3 and TRBJ2-3; D is perhaps TRBD1 (5 bases). This sequence was found in a man between 60 and 75 years old with acute or convalescent COVID-19. CDR3 sequence reads: CAISDRARTDTQYF. In DNA, the CDR3 is TGTGCCATCAGTGACAGGGCGAGGACAGATACGCAGTATTTT.